This TCR beta chain was documented in a study of cytomegalovirus exposure and HLA in healthy donors. Study-wide results and caveats: As was reported, the HLA-A and HLA-B alleles of most subjects were accurately predicted from TCR beta sequences. TCR beta V- and J-gene trimming, according to a later analysis, was linked to a missense DCLRE1C variant.

This clone was counted between two and nine times. No antigen is known for it. PCR used 60 Vbeta primers and 13 Jbeta primers. Libraries were prepared by immunoSEQ multiplex PCR; TCRdb keeps only in-frame clonotypes and omits some of them. Of about 54,000 clones in the sample, about four fifths were seen once. V trimming: 10 bases; J trimming: 0 bases; junction bases outside the gene matches: 10. CDR3 size: 16 residues. This sequence joins TRBV6-7 and TRBJ2-1; TRBD2 matches at 9 bases. TRBV6-7 is an open reading frame whose function is uncertain. This receptor was identified in a female donor in good health and CMV-seronegative. Sequenced sample: PBMCs. The CDR3, as DNA: TGTGCCATCCCTGGGAGCGGGGGGCGCTCCTACAATGAGCAGTTCTTC. Its translation: CAIPGSGGRSYNEQFF.